Following are 18 T cell receptor beta chains from one sample sequenced in a study of blood T cell repertoires in COVID-19. Data came from immunoSEQ multiplex PCR; TCRdb stores just in-frame clones and leaves some out. The sample has about 330,000 clones; 87% are singletons. Sample: PBMCs or T cells enriched from blood (not recorded which). The source is a woman in her thirties who had recovered from COVID-19.

The V and J genes are TRBV30 and TRBJ2-7; 10 bases match TRBD2. This CDR3 region has 17 residues. Germline CDR1 reads GTSNPN; CDR2 reads SVGIG (reference sequence). The trim removed 0 bases at V and 0 bases at J, leaving 8 bases unmatched. The CDR3 region has the DNA TGTGCCTGGAGTGTGGTTAGCGGGGGGACTATCTCCTACGAGCAGTACTTC. As protein: CAWSVVSGGTISYEQYF.

The genes are TRBV19 and TRBJ1-5, with TRBD1 matching 7 bases. Germline V gives CDR1 LNHDA, CDR2 SQIVND (reference sequence). V trimming: 5 bases; J trimming: 3 bases; junction bases outside the gene matches: 7. The CDR3 runs to 15 residues. As DNA, the CDR3 is TGTGCCAGTAGTTCAGGGGGATTTGACAATCAGCCCCAGCATTTT. Amino acids: CASSSGGFDNQPQHF.

The rearrangement uses TRBV4-3 and TRBJ2-3, with 10 bases identical to TRBD2. In germline, CDR1 is LGHNA, CDR2 YSLEER. This CDR3 is built from 15 residues. The ends lost 4 bases at V and 4 bases at J; junction bases unmatched: 5. The CDR3 reads CASSLSGGRADTQYF. The CDR3 nucleotides are TGCGCCAGCAGCCTTAGCGGGGGGAGGGCAGATACGCAGTATTTT.

Only one count was recorded for this clone. This chain uses TRBV10-3 with TRBJ1-2, with 8 bases that match TRBD1. Germline CDR1 is ENHRY and CDR2 is SYGVKD. V dropped 4 bases and J dropped 7; count of bases not matched to a gene: 14. The CDR3 consists of 16 residues. The CDR3 is CAISVPGQVLFSGYTF. The CDR3 coding sequence is TGTGCCATCAGTGTCCCGGGACAGGTGCTTTTTAGTGGCTACACCTTC.

This chain uses TRBV30 with TRBJ1-1; D not resolved. V was pared by 3 bases and J by 0 bases, with 11 bases between. The CDR3 extends over 14 amino acids. Germline values: CDR1 GTSNPN, CDR2 SVGIG (reference sequence). The CDR3 spells CAWSPGTVNTEAFF. CDR3 DNA: TGTGCCTGGAGCCCGGGAACCGTGAACACTGAAGCTTTCTTT.

J is TRBJ1-6 and V is TRBV21-1. TRBV21-1 is deemed a pseudogene. The CDR3 consists of 18 residues. This CDR3 reads CASSKGLLGAGPNSPLHF. For the CDR3, the DNA is TGTGCCAGCAGCAAAGGCCTACTCGGGGCGGGGCCTAATTCACCCCTCCACTTT.

The chain employs TRBV7-3 and TRBJ2-5, with TRBD2 matching 10 bases. The CDR3 sequence is 18 residues long. The V and J ends lost 1 base and 4 bases, in that order; junction bases with no gene match: 12. Germline CDR1 and CDR2: SGHTA and FQGTGA. The CDR3 reads CASSLKSGAGGPGETQYF. Written as DNA, the CDR3 is TGTGCCAGCAGCTTAAAATCAGGAGCGGGGGGGCCCGGAGAGACCCAGTACTTC.

This clone was seen a few times. V gene TRBV7-8 combines with J gene TRBJ1-5; 7 nucleotides line up with TRBD1. CDR1 SGHVS and CDR2 FQNEAQ come from the germline V gene. After removal of 4 bases from V and 6 bases from J, the junction contained 9 bases not matched to a gene. This CDR3 comprises 15 residues. CDR3 region: CASSYLDRPGQPQHF. CDR3 coding DNA: TGTGCCAGCAGCTATTTGGACAGGCCCGGTCAGCCCCAGCATTTT.

The rearrangement uses TRBV5-8 and TRBJ1-1; unclear D gene. CDR1 and CDR2 from the germline V gene are SGHTS and YDEGEE. The germline V and J ends were trimmed by 5 bases and 4 bases, with 15 bases remaining between them. This CDR3 has 14 amino acids. This CDR3 reads CASRLGLEGTEAFF. In nucleotides, the CDR3 is TGTGCCAGCAGGCTGGGGTTGGAGGGCACTGAAGCTTTCTTT.

The genes are TRBV2 and TRBJ2-2, with TRBD1 matching over 8 bases. Germline CDR1 is SNHLY and CDR2 is FYNNEI. V lost 8 bases and J lost 5; bases outside the gene matches: 4. The CDR3 consists of 13 residues. In nucleotides, the CDR3 is TGTGCCAGCTGGCAGGGGGCGACCGGGGAGCTGTTTTTT. Its translation is CASWQGATGELFF.

The V gene is TRBV15, the J gene TRBJ1-2, with D perhaps TRBD1 (5 bases). The germline gives CDR1 LNHNV, CDR2 YYDKDF (reference sequence). V gave up 4 bases and J gave up 4 bases, with 16 bases separating them. The CDR3 totals 15 residues. CDR3 sequence reads: CATSIGAGQGYGYTF. The CDR3, as DNA: TGTGCCACCAGCATAGGGGCGGGGCAGGGCTATGGCTACACCTTC.

The chain links TRBV19 to TRBJ1-6; TRBD1 might be the D (6 bases). The CDR3 has 14 residues. CDR1 LNHDA and CDR2 SQIVND come from the germline V gene (reference sequence). V was shortened by 3 bases and J by 7 bases, with 10 bases between the two germline ends. CDR3 amino acids: CASSIQGQNSPLHF. The CDR3 nucleotides are TGTGCCAGTAGTATCCAAGGACAGAATTCACCCCTCCACTTT. The variable domain in full, completed from reference TRBV19 and TRBJ1-6, reads DGGITQSPKYLFRKEGQNVTLSCEQNLNHDAMYWYRQDPGQGLRLIYYSQIVNDFQKGDIAEGYSVSREKKESFPLTVTSAQKNPTAFYLCASSIQGQNSPLHFGNGTRLTVT.

The chain combines TRBV18 with TRBJ2-7, with 8 bases lining up with TRBD1. Trimming removed 5 bases from V and 4 bases from J; junction bases left unmatched: 7. Germline assignment: CDR1 KGHSH and CDR2 LQKENI. The CDR3 loop spans 14 amino acids. DNA for the CDR3: TGTGCCAGCTCAGAGACAGGGGAACGGTACGAGCAGTACTTC. As protein: CASSETGERYEQYF. The full variable domain, its missing parts supplied by reference TRBV18 and TRBJ2-7, is NAGVMQNPRHLVRRRGQEARLRCSPMKGHSHVYWYRQLPEEGLKFMVYLQKENIIDESGMPKERFSAEFPKEGPSILRIQQVVRGDSAAYFCASSETGERYEQYFGPGTRLTVT.

The chain couples TRBV19 to TRBJ1-2, with 7 bases lining up with TRBD1. This CDR3 is built from 13 residues. Germline values: CDR1 LNHDA, CDR2 SQIVND (reference sequence). The junction had 4 bases not matched to a gene; V was cut back by 6 bases and J by 3 bases. The CDR3 reads CASSITGDYGYTF. DNA of the CDR3: TGTGCCAGTAGCATTACAGGGGACTATGGCTACACCTTC.

This rearrangement joins TRBV4-1 to TRBJ2-7, with 7 nucleotides matching TRBD1. The CDR3 is made up of 15 amino acids. V was pared by 4 bases and J by 3 bases, with 9 bases of the junction left unmatched. Germline V CDR1 and CDR2: MGHRA, YSYEKL. This CDR3 reads CASSLTRDSDYEQYF. The CDR3, as DNA: TGCGCCAGCAGCCTCACCCGGGACAGTGACTACGAGCAGTACTTC.

The J gene is TRBJ1-1, the V gene TRBV3-1 (or the pseudogene TRBV3-2); no definite D call. Trimming removed 5 bases from V and 0 bases from J, with 16 bases in between. This CDR3 spans 16 amino acids. Per the germline V gene, CDR1 is LGHDT and CDR2 is YNNKEL (reference sequence). The CDR3 loop is CASSKGRAGVNTEAFF. The CDR3 nucleotides are TGTGCCAGCAGCAAAGGGCGGGCGGGAGTGAACACTGAAGCTTTCTTT.

For the CDR3, the DNA is TGTGCCAGCAGTTTTCGGGTTGAAGCTTTCTTT. Translating it yields CASSFRVEAFF. V usage is TRBV12-3 or TRBV12-4 and J usage is TRBJ1-1; D remains unclear. V was pared by 3 bases and J by 7 bases, with 6 bases between. The CDR3 runs to 11 residues.

This rearrangement joins TRBV14 to TRBJ1-6; no clear D. From germline, CDR1 is SGHDN and CDR2 FVKESK. The ends were cut back, 0 bases at V and 4 bases at J, with 4 bases in the middle. The CDR3 length is 14 residues. The CDR3 protein is CASSQEAYNSPLHF. In DNA form, the CDR3 reads TGTGCCAGCAGCCAAGAAGCTTATAATTCACCCCTCCACTTT.